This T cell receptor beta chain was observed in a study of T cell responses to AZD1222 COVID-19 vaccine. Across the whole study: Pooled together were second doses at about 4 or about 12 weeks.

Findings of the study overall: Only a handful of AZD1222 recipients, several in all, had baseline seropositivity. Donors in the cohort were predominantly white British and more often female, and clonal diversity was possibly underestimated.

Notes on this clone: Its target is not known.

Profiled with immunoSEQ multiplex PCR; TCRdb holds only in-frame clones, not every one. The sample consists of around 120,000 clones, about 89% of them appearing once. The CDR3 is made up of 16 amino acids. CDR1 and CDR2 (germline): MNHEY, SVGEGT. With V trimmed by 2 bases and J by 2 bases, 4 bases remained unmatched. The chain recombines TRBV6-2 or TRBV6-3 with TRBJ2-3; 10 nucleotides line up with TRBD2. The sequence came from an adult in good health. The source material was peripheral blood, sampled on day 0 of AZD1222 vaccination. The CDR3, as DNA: TGTGCCAGCAGTTACGGCCTAGCGGGGGACACAGATACGCAGTATTTT. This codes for CASSYGLAGDTDTQYF.